This TCR beta chain was sequenced for a study of blood T cell repertoires in COVID-19. Study details: Samples taken during acute and convalescent COVID-19 were collected in the United States, Italy and Spain. Sample material is recorded as cDNA or gDNA derived from T cells, B-cell-depleted T cells, or PBMCs.

The length of the CDR3 is 14 residues. Unmatched junction bases numbered 2, after V lost 2 bases and J lost 4 bases. Germline assignment: CDR1 LNHDA and CDR2 SQIVND (reference sequence). As originally analysed: Nucleated cell counts were estimated from reference gene primer amplification. The repertoire was sequenced with immunoSEQ multiplex PCR; TCRdb's copy has only in-frame clones and lacks some. V and J calls plus clone size are reproduced from that table; the DNA served to infer D and trimming. The data show 150,000 to 200,000 clones, with roughly 91% seen just once and about 6.3% held by the top ten.

The V call is TRBV19, the J call TRBJ1-1, with 9 bases aligning to TRBD1. The sequence was obtained from a man aged 40-55 years with active or convalescent COVID-19. The sequencing sample was made of peripheral blood. In DNA form, the CDR3 reads TGTGCCAGTAGTATAAGGGACAGGGTCACTGAAGCTTTCTTT. Translating it yields CASSIRDRVTEAFF. The variable domain in full, with the rest retrieved from reference TRBV19 and TRBJ1-1, is DGGITQSPKYLFRKEGQNVTLSCEQNLNHDAMYWYRQDPGQGLRLIYYSQIVNDFQKGDIAEGYSVSREKKESFPLTVTSAQKNPTAFYLCASSIRDRVTEAFFGQGTRLTVV.